This T cell receptor beta chain is drawn from a study of blood T cell repertoires in COVID-19. Study in general: Material from acute and convalescent COVID-19 was sourced from the United States, Italy and Spain. From T cells, B-cell-depleted T cells, or PBMCs came the material, which was cDNA or gDNA.

How the authors handled the data: Reference gene primer amplification gave nucleated cell count estimates. Clones were read by immunoSEQ multiplex PCR, and TCRdb kept only the in-frame ones, dropping some. V, J and clone size derive from that table, while D and trimming were established from the DNA sequence. Among 83,000 or so clones listed, roughly 78% were seen once. The CDR3 covers 13 residues. V was trimmed by 3 bases and J by 5 bases, leaving 10 bases between them. The germline gives CDR1 LGHDT, CDR2 YNNKEL (reference sequence). The receptor was isolated from a human donor in a cohort sampled during active COVID-19. The chain is built from TRBV3-1 (or the pseudogene TRBV3-2) and TRBJ1-2; perhaps TRBD1 as D (5 bases). Source material: peripheral blood. The CDR3 here is CASSQGGGYGYTF. Here the CDR3 DNA reads TGTGCCAGCAGCCAGGGCGGGGGGTATGGCTACACCTTC.